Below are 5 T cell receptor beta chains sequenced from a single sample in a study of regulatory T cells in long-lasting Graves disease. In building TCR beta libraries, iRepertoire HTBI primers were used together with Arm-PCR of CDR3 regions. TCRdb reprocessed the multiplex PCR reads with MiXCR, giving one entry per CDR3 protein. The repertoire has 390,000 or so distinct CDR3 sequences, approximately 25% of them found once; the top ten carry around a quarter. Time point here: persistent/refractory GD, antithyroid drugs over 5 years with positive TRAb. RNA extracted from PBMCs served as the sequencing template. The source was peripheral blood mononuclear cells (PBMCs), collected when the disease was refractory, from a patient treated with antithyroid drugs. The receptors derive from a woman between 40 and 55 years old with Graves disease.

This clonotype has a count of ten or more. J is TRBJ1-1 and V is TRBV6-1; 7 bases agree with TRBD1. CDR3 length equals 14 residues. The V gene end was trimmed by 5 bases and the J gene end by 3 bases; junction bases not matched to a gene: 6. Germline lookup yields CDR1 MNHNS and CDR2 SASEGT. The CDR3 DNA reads TGTGCCAGCAGTAGACAGGGAGGACACACTGAAGCTTTCTTT. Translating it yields CASSRQGGHTEAFF.

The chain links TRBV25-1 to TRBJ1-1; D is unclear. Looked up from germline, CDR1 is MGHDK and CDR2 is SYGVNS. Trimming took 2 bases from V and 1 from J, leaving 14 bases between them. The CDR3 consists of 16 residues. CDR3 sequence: CASSERVTGPNTEAFF. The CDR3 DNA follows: TGTGCCAGCAGTGAAAGGGTGACCGGGCCGAACACTGAAGCTTTCTTT.

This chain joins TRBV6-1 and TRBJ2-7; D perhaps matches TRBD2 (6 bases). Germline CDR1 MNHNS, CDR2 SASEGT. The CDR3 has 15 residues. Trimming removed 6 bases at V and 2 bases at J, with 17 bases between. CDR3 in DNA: TGTGCCAGCAGCCGGAGGGCCACCCCGCCCTACGAGCAGTACTTC. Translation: CASSRRATPPYEQYF.

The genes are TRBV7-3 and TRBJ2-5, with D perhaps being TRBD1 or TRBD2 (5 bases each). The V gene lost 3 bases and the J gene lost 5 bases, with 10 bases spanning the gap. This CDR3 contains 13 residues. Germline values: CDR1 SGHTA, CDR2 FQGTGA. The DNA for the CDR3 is TGTGCCAGCAGCTTTGCAGGGACGGAGACCCAGTACTTC. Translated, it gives CASSFAGTETQYF.

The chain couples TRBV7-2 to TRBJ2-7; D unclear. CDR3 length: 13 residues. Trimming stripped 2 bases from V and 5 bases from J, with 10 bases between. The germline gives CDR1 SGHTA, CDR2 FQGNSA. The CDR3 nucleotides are TGTGCCAGCAGCTTATATGCAGAAAACGAGCAGTACTTC. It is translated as CASSLYAENEQYF.